These 6 T cell receptor beta chains came from one sample sequenced in a study of beta chain features in type 1 diabetes. Study results and caveats: Type 1 diabetes patients showed a moderate but significant shortening of TCRB CDR3s in all four CD4+ subsets.

Reverse transcription of all isolated RNA meant that expressed TCRB transcripts were sequenced. Generated by immunoSEQ multiplex PCR, the TCRdb table keeps only in-frame clones and is missing some. The sample contains 300,000 to 400,000 clones, roughly a tenth of which appear only once. Their antigens remain unidentified. Sample: central memory CD4+ T cells from blood. The origin of the receptors is a man aged 25 to 40 with type 1 diabetes.

This clone has only a few counts. The chain links TRBV14 to TRBJ1-1; D is ambiguous. The CDR3 has 13 amino acids. V was trimmed by 2 bases and J by 7 bases, leaving 11 bases between them. Germline V gene data show CDR1 as SGHDN and CDR2 as FVKESK. Here the CDR3 reads CASSQIIDGEAFF. The CDR3, as DNA: TGTGCCAGCAGCCAAATAATCGACGGTGAAGCTTTCTTT. Full variable domain (missing parts from reference TRBV14 and TRBJ1-1): EAGVTQFPSHSVIEKGQTVTLRCDPISGHDNLYWYRRVMGKEIKFLLHFVKESKQDESGMPNNRFLAERTGGTYSTLKVQPAELEDSGVYFCASSQIIDGEAFFGQGTRLTVV.

This clone was counted a few times. V gene TRBV6-6 combines with J gene TRBJ2-1, with no clear D. The germline CDR1 and CDR2 sequences are MNHNY and SVGAGI (reference sequence). This CDR3 is built from 12 residues. V was trimmed by 0 bases and J by 10 bases, leaving 7 bases between them. Here the CDR3 DNA reads TGTGCCAGCAGTTACTCGAACGGGGAGCAGTTCTTC. Its protein is CASSYSNGEQFF.

This clone showed up many times. The rearrangement joins TRBV13 to TRBJ2-1; 13 bases fit TRBD2. Per germline, CDR1 PRHDT and CDR2 FYEKMQ (reference sequence). V lost 10 bases, J lost 2 bases, and 11 bases stayed unmatched. The CDR3 is 17 residues long. CDR3 sequence reads: CATIRTSGGAAYNEQFF. Here the CDR3 DNA reads TGTGCCACCATACGAACTAGCGGGGGGGCTGCCTACAATGAGCAGTTCTTC.

Many counts were recorded for this clone. The rearrangement links TRBV28 to TRBJ1-6, with D maybe TRBD1 (6 bases). The CDR3 is 16 residues long. V was trimmed by 5 bases and J by 7 bases, leaving 18 bases between them. CDR1 is MDHEN and CDR2 is SYDVKM in the germline V gene. Here the CDR3 reads CASSLPRGTGNSPLHF. CDR3 in DNA: TGTGCCAGCAGTCTCCCTAGGGGGACGGGGAATTCACCCCTCCACTTT.

The chain couples TRBV4-3 to TRBJ2-3; D not resolved. V was trimmed by 0 bases and J by 1 base, leaving 8 bases between them. The CDR3 runs 15 residues. Germline V lookup: CDR1 LGHNA, CDR2 YSLEER. CDR3 nucleotide sequence: TGCGCCAGCAGCCAAGATAGCAGGCGCACAGATACGCAGTATTTT. Protein product: CASSQDSRRTDTQYF.

The chain uses TRBV25-1 and TRBJ1-2; D unclear. CDR3 length: 13 amino acids. Germline loops: CDR1 MGHDK, CDR2 SYGVNS. V lost 4 bases and J 4 bases, leaving 10 bases between the germline ends. CDR3 coding DNA: TGTGCCAGCAGTGTACACAACGGCTATGGCTACACCTTC. Translated: CASSVHNGYGYTF.